What follows are 26 T cell receptor beta chains derived from one specimen sequenced in a study of human T cells and chemical hapten exposure. Documented time point: pre-sensitization, week 0. Treatment given: therapeutic diphenylcyclopropenone sensitization with weekly scalp DPC. TCRdb re-derived calls from the RACE reads in MiXCR, one entry per CDR3 protein. The sample contains more than 300,000 distinct CDR3 sequences, approximately 5% of which appear only once. Specimen: whole blood, collected in connection with sensitization to the hapten diphenylcyclopropenone (DPC). The receptor source for this set is a woman aged 18-29 years with alopecia areata. Some clones in this sample may be carry-over from other donors' samples.

This clonotype was picked up a small number of times. The CDR3 protein is CSASSTSGYNEQFF. CDR3 nucleotide sequence: TGCAGTGCTAGTAGCACTAGCGGGTACAATGAGCAGTTCTTC. This chain links TRBV20-1 with TRBJ2-1; TRBD2 agrees at 9 bases. Germline V gene data show CDR1 as DFQATT and CDR2 as SNEGSKA (reference sequence). V trimming: 3 bases; J trimming: 4 bases; junction bases outside the gene matches: 4. CDR3 length equals 14 residues.

This clonotype was seen many times. The chain couples TRBV7-9 to TRBJ1-1; 9 bases line up with TRBD1. Looked up from germline, CDR1 is SEHNR and CDR2 is FQNEAQ (reference sequence). V shed 0 bases and J 4 bases; nucleotides not matched to a gene: 12. The CDR3 is 18 residues long. This CDR3 reads CASSLAAGWTGESTEAFF. The DNA for the CDR3 is TGTGCCAGCAGCTTAGCGGCCGGGTGGACAGGGGAGAGCACTGAAGCTTTCTTT.

V gene TRBV5-1 combines with J gene TRBJ1-1; 8 positions agree with TRBD1. With V trimmed by 7 bases and J by 6 bases, 8 bases remained unmatched. Germline CDR1 is SGHRS and CDR2 is YFSETQ. CDR3 length equals 13 residues. DNA of the CDR3: TGCGCCAGCGCATTACAGGGGGGCCCTGAAGCTTTCTTT. Translating gives CASALQGGPEAFF.

This clonotype was counted ten times or more. The chain is built from TRBV9 and TRBJ2-2; D remains unclear. The CDR3 is 14 amino acids. Trimming took 4 bases from V and 5 from J, leaving 12 bases between them. Germline CDR1 is SGDLS and CDR2 is YYNGEE. In nucleotides, the CDR3 is TGTGCCAGCAGCCCAGACCGTTTGACCGGGGAGCTGTTTTTT. This encodes CASSPDRLTGELFF.

This chain joins TRBV20-1 and TRBJ1-5; D gene uncertain. Germline-derived CDR1 and CDR2 are DFQATT and SNEGSKA (reference sequence). The ends were cut back, 3 bases at V and 0 bases at J, with 6 bases in the middle. The CDR3 consists of 13 residues. The CDR3 DNA reads as TGCAGTGCTAGGGGTTATAGCAATCAGCCCCAGCATTTT. This sequence encodes CSARGYSNQPQHF.

The table lists this clonotype with a few counts. The V gene is TRBV6-2 or TRBV6-3, the J gene TRBJ2-5, with D perhaps matching TRBD2 (6 bases). The germline gives CDR1 MNHEY, CDR2 SVGEGT. Trimming took off 5 bases at V and 11 bases at J, with 12 bases between the two ends. CDR3 size: 11 residues. The CDR3 loop is CASSPGTDQYF. CDR3 nucleotide sequence: TGTGCCAGCAGTCCCGGGACTGATCAGTACTTC.

This chain links TRBV24-1 with TRBJ1-1; D unclear. The germline CDR1 and CDR2 sequences are KGHDR and SFDVKD. Trimming cost V 12 bases and J 0 bases, with 10 bases left between them. The length of the CDR3 is 12 residues. Written as DNA, the CDR3 is TGTGCCGAGCAGGTCATGAACACTGAAGCTTTCTTT. Translating it yields CAEQVMNTEAFF.

This clonotype has more than one count but fewer than ten. This chain's CDR3 is CASSLARTSVNEQYF. The CDR3 bases are TGTGCCAGCAGTTTAGCCCGGACTAGTGTGAATGAGCAGTACTTC. The chain uses TRBV12-3 or TRBV12-4 and TRBJ2-7; TRBD2 agrees at 7 bases. The V and J ends lost 0 bases and 7 bases, in that order; junction bases with no gene match: 9. CDR3 length: 15 residues.

This clonotype was observed a handful of times. V usage is TRBV9 and J usage is TRBJ1-6; D possibly corresponds to TRBD1 (5 bases). Germline V lookup: CDR1 SGDLS, CDR2 YYNGEE. Between the trimmed V and J ends, which lost 1 base and 10 bases, there was a span of 15 bases. The CDR3 is 15 residues long. CDR3 sequence reads: CASSVSRGRGSPLHF. The CDR3 nucleotides are TGTGCCAGCAGCGTAAGTCGGGGACGGGGGTCACCCCTCCACTTT.

This clonotype was counted at least ten times. The chain joins TRBV20-1 to TRBJ2-1; 7 nucleotides match TRBD1. The CDR3 covers 13 residues. Per germline, CDR1 DFQATT and CDR2 SNEGSKA (reference sequence). Trimming removed 7 bases from V and 0 bases from J; junction bases left unmatched: 3. CDR3 residues: CSVPGGSYNEQFF. DNA of the CDR3: TGCAGTGTCCCAGGGGGCTCCTACAATGAGCAGTTCTTC.

The CDR3 is CATSYADFYEQYF. CDR3 sequence (DNA): TGTGCCACCTCATATGCAGACTTCTACGAGCAGTACTTC. The chain couples TRBV7-9 to TRBJ2-7; no definite D call. This CDR3 spans 13 amino acids. Germline CDR1 reads SEHNR; CDR2 reads FQNEAQ (reference sequence). The V gene lost 10 bases and the J gene lost 3 bases, with 16 bases spanning the gap.

The rearrangement links TRBV12-3 or TRBV12-4 to TRBJ1-2; the D gene is possibly TRBD1 (5 bases). The CDR3 contains 15 residues. The germline V and J ends were trimmed by 5 bases and 4 bases, with 17 bases remaining between them. The CDR3 DNA is TGTGCCAGCAGTCCGACAGTAGCACAGATCTATGGCTACACCTTC. Translation: CASSPTVAQIYGYTF.

The genes are TRBV20-1 and TRBJ2-3; TRBD2 might be the D (6 bases). The V and J ends lost 5 bases and 3 bases respectively, with 18 bases between them. Germline V gives CDR1 DFQATT, CDR2 SNEGSKA (reference sequence). This CDR3 has 15 amino acids. The CDR3 nucleotides are TGCAGTGCTTTGAGAGGCGGGGACCTGACAGATACGCAGTATTTT. The encoded protein is CSALRGGDLTDTQYF.

The CDR3 coding sequence is TGTGCCAGCAGCTACTGGGGGGGGAATTCACCCCTCCACTTT. Protein sequence: CASSYWGGNSPLHF. The chain has TRBV14 and TRBJ1-6, with a weak D call TRBD1 (5 bases). With 5 bases removed from V and 7 bases from J, the gap between germline ends came to 12 bases. Germline V gene data show CDR1 as SGHDN and CDR2 as FVKESK. The CDR3 has 14 amino acids.

The V gene is TRBV12-3 or TRBV12-4, the J gene TRBJ2-1, with 10 positions matching TRBD2. This CDR3 spans 15 amino acids. The V segment lost 5 bases and the J segment 6 bases; nucleotides outside the gene matches: 7. The CDR3 is CASSPERGGSNEQFF. The CDR3 DNA reads TGTGCCAGCAGTCCCGAGCGGGGGGGCTCCAATGAGCAGTTCTTC.

There are a few counts of this clonotype. One end of the junction varies from germline; a read error may be responsible. This chain links TRBV3-1 with TRBJ1-6; a possible D gene is TRBD1 (5 bases). Germline V lookup: CDR1 LGHDT, CDR2 YNNKEL (reference sequence). The CDR3 extends over 19 amino acids. CDR3 region: CASSEEGPTGPTYNSPLHF. CDR3 in DNA: TGTGCCAGCAGCGAAGAAGGACCCACGGGGCCGACGTATAATTCACCCCTCCACTTT.

The chain joins TRBV3-1 to TRBJ2-5; D may be TRBD2 (6 bases). There are 13 residues in the CDR3. V lost 3 bases, J lost 5 bases, and 10 bases lay in between. Germline-derived CDR1 and CDR2 are LGHDT and YNNKEL (reference sequence). CDR3 sequence reads: CASSQSGGETQYF. The CDR3 DNA sequence: TGTGCCAGCAGCCAGAGTGGAGGGGAGACCCAGTACTTC.

The J gene is TRBJ2-3, the V gene TRBV29-1, with 9 positions matching TRBD1. Germline V CDR1 and CDR2: SQVTM, ANQGSEA. The CDR3 spans 17 residues. With 5 bases clipped from V and 6 bases from J, the junction kept 18 bases outside the gene matches. The CDR3 region is CSVSRGGQGFELDTQYF. The CDR3 DNA follows: TGCAGCGTTTCCCGAGGGGGACAGGGATTCGAGTTGGATACGCAGTATTTT.

This clonotype was counted at least ten times. The rearrangement uses TRBV29-1 and TRBJ2-5, with 8 bases aligning to TRBD1. The CDR3 runs to 12 residues. Per germline, CDR1 SQVTM and CDR2 ANQGSEA. The J segment lost 4 bases and the V segment lost 7 bases, leaving 5 bases of the junction unmatched. The CDR3 loop is CSAQGAGETQYF. The CDR3 bases are TGCAGCGCCCAGGGGGCAGGAGAGACCCAGTACTTC. Supplemented by reference TRBV29-1 and TRBJ2-5, the full variable domain reads SAVISQKPSRDICQRGTSLTIQCQVDSQVTMMFWYRQQPGQSLTLIATANQGSEATYESGFVIDKFPISRPNLTFSTLTVSNMSPEDSSIYLCSAQGAGETQYFGPGTRLLVL.

This clonotype was found many times. This sequence joins TRBV6-2 or TRBV6-3 and TRBJ2-1; D unclear. V lost 2 bases, J lost 10 bases, and 9 bases lay in between. Germline V gives CDR1 MNHEY, CDR2 SVGEGT. CDR3 length: 12 amino acids. The CDR3 is CASSYVVGEQFF. CDR3 coding DNA: TGTGCCAGCAGTTACGTGGTGGGAGAGCAGTTCTTC.

This sequence joins TRBV3-1 and TRBJ2-4; 7 bases match TRBD1. The CDR3 extends over 15 amino acids. Unmatched junction bases numbered 7, after V lost 4 bases and J lost 4 bases. Germline CDR1 reads LGHDT; CDR2 reads YNNKEL (reference sequence). CDR3 protein: CASSPRGTAKNIQYF. CDR3 in DNA: TGTGCCAGCAGCCCAAGGGGGACAGCTAAAAACATTCAGTACTTC.

The chain carries TRBV10-3 and TRBJ2-6; 8 nucleotides line up with TRBD1. The CDR3 spans 19 residues. The germline gives CDR1 ENHRY, CDR2 SYGVKD. Trimming removed 4 bases from V and 0 bases from J; junction bases left unmatched: 11. The CDR3 loop is CAISGGFGQGGSGANVLTF. The DNA for the CDR3 is TGTGCCATCAGTGGGGGATTCGGACAGGGTGGCTCTGGGGCCAACGTCCTGACTTTC.

The J gene is TRBJ2-5, the V gene TRBV7-9; TRBD1 agrees at 10 bases. V was clipped by 1 base and J by 3 bases; unmatched bases: 8. The CDR3 consists of 17 residues. From germline, CDR1 is SEHNR and CDR2 FQNEAQ (reference sequence). CDR3 protein: CASSLGSGTGAKETQYF. CDR3 nucleotides: TGTGCCAGCAGCTTAGGTTCCGGGACAGGGGCTAAAGAGACCCAGTACTTC.

The sample holds many counts of this clonotype. V is TRBV7-9 and J is TRBJ2-2; possible D gene TRBD1, 8 bases. V shed 5 bases and J shed 7 bases, with 17 bases lying between them. Germline V lookup: CDR1 SEHNR, CDR2 FQNEAQ (reference sequence). The CDR3 is made up of 15 amino acids. This CDR3 reads CASSSGTGFDGELFF. CDR3 nucleotide sequence: TGTGCCAGCAGCAGCGGGACAGGCTTTGACGGGGAGCTGTTTTTT.

The V and J genes are TRBV29-1 and TRBJ1-2; 7 bases map to TRBD1. V lost 3 bases and J lost 6; bases outside the gene matches: 7. Germline-derived CDR1 and CDR2 are SQVTM and ANQGSEA. The CDR3 sequence is 13 residues long. CDR3 protein: CSVDQGEGNGYTF. Written as DNA, the CDR3 is TGCAGCGTTGATCAGGGGGAAGGGAATGGCTACACCTTC. The full variable domain, completed using reference TRBV29-1 and TRBJ1-2, is SAVISQKPSRDICQRGTSLTIQCQVDSQVTMMFWYRQQPGQSLTLIATANQGSEATYESGFVIDKFPISRPNLTFSTLTVSNMSPEDSSIYLCSVDQGEGNGYTFGSGTRLTVV.

This clonotype has just a few counts. The J gene is TRBJ2-5, the V gene TRBV7-3; D may be TRBD2 (7 bases). The germline V gene has CDR1 SGHTA and CDR2 FQGTGA. The CDR3 covers 18 residues. Trimming stripped 5 bases from V and 7 bases from J, with 29 bases between. The CDR3 sequence is CASSAIPLAGAPGGTQYF. CDR3 DNA: TGTGCCAGCAGCGCGATCCCTCTGGCGGGGGCTCCCGGAGGGACCCAGTACTTC. The full variable domain, its missing parts supplied by reference TRBV7-3 and TRBJ2-5, is GAGVSQTPSNKVTEKGKYVELRCDPISGHTALYWYRQSLGQGPEFLIYFQGTGAADDSGLPNDRFFAVRPEGSVSTLKIQRTERGDSAVYLCASSAIPLAGAPGGTQYFGPGTRLLVL.